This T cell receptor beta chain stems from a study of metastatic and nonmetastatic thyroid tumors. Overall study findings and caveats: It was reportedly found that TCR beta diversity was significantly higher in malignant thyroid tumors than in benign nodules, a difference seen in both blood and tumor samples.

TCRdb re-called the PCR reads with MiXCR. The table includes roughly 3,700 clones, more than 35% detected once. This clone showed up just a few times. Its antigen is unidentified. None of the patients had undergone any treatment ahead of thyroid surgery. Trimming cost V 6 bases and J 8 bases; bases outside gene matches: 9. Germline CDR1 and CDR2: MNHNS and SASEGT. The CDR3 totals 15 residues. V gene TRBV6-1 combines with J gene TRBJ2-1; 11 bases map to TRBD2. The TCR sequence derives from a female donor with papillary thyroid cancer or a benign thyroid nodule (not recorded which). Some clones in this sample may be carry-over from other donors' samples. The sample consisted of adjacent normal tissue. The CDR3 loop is CASRVTSGSGHEQFF. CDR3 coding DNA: TGTGCCAGCAGGGTAACTAGCGGGAGTGGCCATGAGCAGTTCTTC.